Following are 4 T cell receptor beta chains from one sample sequenced in a study of Ad26.COV2.S vaccination and SARS-CoV-2 variants. Treatment of the sample: 19 received Ad26.COV2.S at low or high dose, single or two shots; a few received placebo; per-sample allocation not given. It was on day 63 after the first vaccine or placebo injection that samples were taken. Method: immunoSEQ multiplex PCR; TCRdb's copy keeps in-frame clones and lacks some. The sample carries 360,000 or so clones, roughly 90% recorded once. Sequencing used peripheral blood, obtained in a trial of Ad26.COV2.S vaccine versus placebo. The receptors stem from a person aged 18 to 65 who received the Ad26.COV2.S COVID-19 vaccine or a placebo.

The J gene is TRBJ2-1, the V gene TRBV7-2, with 9 bases matching TRBD1. The CDR3 has 15 residues. Looked up from germline, CDR1 is SGHTA and CDR2 is FQGNSA. The trim removed 1 base at V and 7 bases at J, leaving 5 bases unmatched. In DNA, the CDR3 is TGTGCCAGCAGCTTAGTGGGACAGGGTTTAAATGAGCAGTTCTTC. Translating it yields CASSLVGQGLNEQFF.

The chain is built from TRBV5-1 and TRBJ1-2; D is ambiguous. Trimming stripped 0 bases from V and 3 bases from J, with 12 bases between. The CDR3 covers 15 residues. Germline loops: CDR1 SGHRS, CDR2 YFSETQ. The CDR3 protein is CASSLVAETHYGYTF. The DNA of the CDR3 is TGCGCCAGCAGCTTGGTTGCAGAGACACACTATGGCTACACCTTC.

This rearrangement joins TRBV28 to TRBJ2-1, with D possibly matching TRBD1 (6 bases). V dropped 5 bases and J dropped 2 bases, with 13 bases sitting between them. In germline, CDR1 is MDHEN, CDR2 SYDVKM. The CDR3 is made up of 15 amino acids. The DNA of the CDR3 is TGTGCCAGCAGTCACAGGGCCCTCCCCTACAATGAGCAGTTCTTC. It encodes CASSHRALPYNEQFF.

The V and J genes are TRBV18 and TRBJ2-2; 11 nucleotides align to TRBD2. V was pared by 3 bases and J by 6 bases, with 3 bases of the junction left unmatched. The CDR3 contains 15 residues. CDR1 KGHSH and CDR2 LQKENI come from the germline V gene. The CDR3 DNA is TGTGCCAGCTCACCTAGCGGGAGGGATGCCGGGGAGCTGTTTTTT. Translation: CASSPSGRDAGELFF.